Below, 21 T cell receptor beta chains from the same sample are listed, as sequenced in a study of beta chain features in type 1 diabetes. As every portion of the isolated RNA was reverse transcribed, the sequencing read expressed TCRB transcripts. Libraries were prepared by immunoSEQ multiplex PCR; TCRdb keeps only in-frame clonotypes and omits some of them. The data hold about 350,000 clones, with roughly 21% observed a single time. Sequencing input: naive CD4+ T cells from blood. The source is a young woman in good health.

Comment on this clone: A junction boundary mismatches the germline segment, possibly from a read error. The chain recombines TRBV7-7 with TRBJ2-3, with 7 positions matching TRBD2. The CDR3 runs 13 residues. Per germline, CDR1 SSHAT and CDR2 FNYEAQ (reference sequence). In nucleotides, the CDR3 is TGTGCTAGCAGCTTTGGGGGAGGGAATACGCAGTATTTT. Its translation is CASSFGGGNTQYF.

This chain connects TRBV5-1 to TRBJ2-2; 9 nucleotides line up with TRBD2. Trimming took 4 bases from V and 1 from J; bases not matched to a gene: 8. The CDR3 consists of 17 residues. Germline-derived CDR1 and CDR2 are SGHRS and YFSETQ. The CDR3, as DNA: TGCGCCAGCAGCCCCCGCCTAGCGGGGCTGAACACCGGGGAGCTGTTTTTT. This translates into CASSPRLAGLNTGELFF.

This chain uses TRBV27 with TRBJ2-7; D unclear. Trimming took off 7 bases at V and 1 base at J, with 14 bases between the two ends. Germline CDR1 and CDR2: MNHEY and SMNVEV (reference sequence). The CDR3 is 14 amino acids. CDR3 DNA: TGTGCCAGCAAACGGCAGGAACTTTCCTACGAGCAGTACTTC. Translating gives CASKRQELSYEQYF.

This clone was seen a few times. As DNA, the CDR3 is TGTGCCAGCAGCCGTATAGGGAGCTCCTACGAGCAGTACTTC. It is translated as CASSRIGSSYEQYF. This sequence joins TRBV9 and TRBJ2-7; TRBD2 might be the D (5 bases). The CDR3 runs 14 residues. Trimming took off 4 bases at V and 0 bases at J, with 11 bases between the two ends. Germline V CDR1 and CDR2: SGDLS, YYNGEE.

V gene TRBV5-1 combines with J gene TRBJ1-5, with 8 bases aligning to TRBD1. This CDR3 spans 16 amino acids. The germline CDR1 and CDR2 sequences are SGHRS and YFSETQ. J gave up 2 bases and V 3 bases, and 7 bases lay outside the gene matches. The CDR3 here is CASSWTTGDRNQPQHF. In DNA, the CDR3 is TGCGCCAGCAGCTGGACGACAGGGGACCGCAATCAGCCCCAGCATTTT.

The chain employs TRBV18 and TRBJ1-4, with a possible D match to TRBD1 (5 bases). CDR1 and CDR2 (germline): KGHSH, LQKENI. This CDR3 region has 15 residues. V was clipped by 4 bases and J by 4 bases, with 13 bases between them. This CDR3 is CASSLSKGLNEKLFF. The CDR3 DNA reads TGTGCCAGCTCACTCTCAAAGGGGCTTAATGAAAAACTGTTTTTT.

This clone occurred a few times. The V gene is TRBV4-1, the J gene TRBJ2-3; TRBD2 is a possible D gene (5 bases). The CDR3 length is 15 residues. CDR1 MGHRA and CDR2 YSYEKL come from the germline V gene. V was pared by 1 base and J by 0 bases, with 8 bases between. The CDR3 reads CASSQAGVSTDTQYF. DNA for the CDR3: TGCGCCAGCAGCCAAGCCGGGGTTAGCACAGATACGCAGTATTTT.

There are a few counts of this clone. In DNA form, the CDR3 reads TGTGCCAGCACCTACAGTGACACTGAAGCTTTCTTT. This gives the protein CASTYSDTEAFF. This chain links TRBV2 with TRBJ1-1; no clear D gene. This CDR3 has 12 residues. V was pared by 7 bases and J by 3 bases, with 9 bases between. Germline CDR1 and CDR2: SNHLY and FYNNEI.

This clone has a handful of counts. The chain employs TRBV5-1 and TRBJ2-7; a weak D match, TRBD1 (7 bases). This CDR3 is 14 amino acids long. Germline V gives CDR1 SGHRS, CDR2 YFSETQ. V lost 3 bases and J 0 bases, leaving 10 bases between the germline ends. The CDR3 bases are TGCGCCAGCAGCTGGCGGGACAGCTCCTACGAGCAGTACTTC. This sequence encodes CASSWRDSSYEQYF.

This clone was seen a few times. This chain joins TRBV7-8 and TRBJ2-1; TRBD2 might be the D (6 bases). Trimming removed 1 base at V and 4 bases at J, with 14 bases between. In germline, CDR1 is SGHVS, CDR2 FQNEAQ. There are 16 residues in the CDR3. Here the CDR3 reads CASSLDRGKDYNEQFF. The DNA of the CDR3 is TGTGCCAGCAGCTTAGACCGCGGGAAGGATTACAATGAGCAGTTCTTC.

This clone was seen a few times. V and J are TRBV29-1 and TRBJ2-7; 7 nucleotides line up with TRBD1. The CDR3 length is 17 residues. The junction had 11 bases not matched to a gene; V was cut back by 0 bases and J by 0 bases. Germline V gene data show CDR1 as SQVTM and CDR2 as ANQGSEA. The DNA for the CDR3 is TGCAGCGTTGAAGACCCGATAGGACAGGAGCCCTCCTACGAGCAGTACTTC. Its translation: CSVEDPIGQEPSYEQYF.

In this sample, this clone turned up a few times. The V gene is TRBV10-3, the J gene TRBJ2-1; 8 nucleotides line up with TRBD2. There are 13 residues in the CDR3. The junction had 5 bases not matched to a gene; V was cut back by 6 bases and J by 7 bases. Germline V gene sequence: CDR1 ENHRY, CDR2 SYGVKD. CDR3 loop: CAISGTRDNEQFF. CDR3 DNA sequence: TGTGCCATCAGCGGGACTAGGGATAATGAGCAGTTCTTC.

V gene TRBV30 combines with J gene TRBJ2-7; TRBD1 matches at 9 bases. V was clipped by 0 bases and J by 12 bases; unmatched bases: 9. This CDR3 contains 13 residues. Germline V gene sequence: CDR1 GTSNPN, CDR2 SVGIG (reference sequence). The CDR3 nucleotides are TGTGCCTGGAGTGTACGGGACAGGGATAGAATGTACTTC. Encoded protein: CAWSVRDRDRMYF.

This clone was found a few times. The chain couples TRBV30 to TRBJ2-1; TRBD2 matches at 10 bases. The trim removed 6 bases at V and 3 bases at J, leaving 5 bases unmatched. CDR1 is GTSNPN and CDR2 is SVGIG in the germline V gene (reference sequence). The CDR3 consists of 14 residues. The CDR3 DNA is TGTGCCTGCTTGGGACTAGCGAGCTACAATGAGCAGTTCTTC. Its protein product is CACLGLASYNEQFF.

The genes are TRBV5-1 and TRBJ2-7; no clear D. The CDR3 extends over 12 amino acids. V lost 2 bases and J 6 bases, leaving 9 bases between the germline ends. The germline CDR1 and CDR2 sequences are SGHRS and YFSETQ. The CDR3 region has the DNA TGCGCCAGCAGCTTCTTAGCTTCCGAGCAGTACTTC. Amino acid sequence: CASSFLASEQYF.

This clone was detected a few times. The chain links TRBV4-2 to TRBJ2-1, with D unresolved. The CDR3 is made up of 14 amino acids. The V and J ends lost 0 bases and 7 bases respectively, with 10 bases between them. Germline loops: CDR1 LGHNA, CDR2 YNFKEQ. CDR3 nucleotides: TGTGCCAGCAGCCAAGATCTCCTCCCTAATGAGCAGTTCTTC. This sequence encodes CASSQDLLPNEQFF.

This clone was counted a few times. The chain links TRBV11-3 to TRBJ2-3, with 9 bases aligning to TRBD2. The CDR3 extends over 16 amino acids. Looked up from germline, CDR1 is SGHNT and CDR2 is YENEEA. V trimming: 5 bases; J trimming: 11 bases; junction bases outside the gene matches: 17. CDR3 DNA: TGTGCCAGCAGCCCCGGGCGGACTAGCGTTAAGGTTGGGCAGTATTTT. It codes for CASSPGRTSVKVGQYF.

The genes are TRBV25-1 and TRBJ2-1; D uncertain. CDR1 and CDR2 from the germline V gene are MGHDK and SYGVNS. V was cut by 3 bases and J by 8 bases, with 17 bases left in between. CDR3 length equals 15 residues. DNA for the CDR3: TGTGCCAGCAGTGAGCAGCGAACCTACGTCCATGAGCAGTTCTTC. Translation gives CASSEQRTYVHEQFF.

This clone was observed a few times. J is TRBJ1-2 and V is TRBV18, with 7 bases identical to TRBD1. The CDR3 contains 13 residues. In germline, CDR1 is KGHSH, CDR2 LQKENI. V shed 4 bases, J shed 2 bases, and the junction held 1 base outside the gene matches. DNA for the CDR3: TGTGCCAGCTCACAGACAGGGAACTATGGCTACACCTTC. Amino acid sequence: CASSQTGNYGYTF. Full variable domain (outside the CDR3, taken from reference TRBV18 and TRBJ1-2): NAGVMQNPRHLVRRRGQEARLRCSPMKGHSHVYWYRQLPEEGLKFMVYLQKENIIDESGMPKERFSAEFPKEGPSILRIQQVVRGDSAAYFCASSQTGNYGYTFGSGTRLTVV.

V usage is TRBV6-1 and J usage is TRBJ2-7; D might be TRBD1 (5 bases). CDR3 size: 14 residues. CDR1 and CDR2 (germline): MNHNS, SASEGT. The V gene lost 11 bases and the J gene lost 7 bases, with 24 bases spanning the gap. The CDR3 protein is CAAIGAQRGEEQYF. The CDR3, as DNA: TGTGCCGCAATTGGGGCCCAAAGAGGTGAAGAGCAGTACTTC.

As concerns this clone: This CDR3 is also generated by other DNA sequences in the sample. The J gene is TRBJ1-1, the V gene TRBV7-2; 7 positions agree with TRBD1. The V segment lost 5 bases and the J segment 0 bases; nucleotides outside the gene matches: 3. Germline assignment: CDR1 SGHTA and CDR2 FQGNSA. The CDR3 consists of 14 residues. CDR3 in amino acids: CASSRQGMNTEAFF. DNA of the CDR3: TGTGCCAGCAGCCGACAGGGAATGAACACTGAAGCTTTCTTT.